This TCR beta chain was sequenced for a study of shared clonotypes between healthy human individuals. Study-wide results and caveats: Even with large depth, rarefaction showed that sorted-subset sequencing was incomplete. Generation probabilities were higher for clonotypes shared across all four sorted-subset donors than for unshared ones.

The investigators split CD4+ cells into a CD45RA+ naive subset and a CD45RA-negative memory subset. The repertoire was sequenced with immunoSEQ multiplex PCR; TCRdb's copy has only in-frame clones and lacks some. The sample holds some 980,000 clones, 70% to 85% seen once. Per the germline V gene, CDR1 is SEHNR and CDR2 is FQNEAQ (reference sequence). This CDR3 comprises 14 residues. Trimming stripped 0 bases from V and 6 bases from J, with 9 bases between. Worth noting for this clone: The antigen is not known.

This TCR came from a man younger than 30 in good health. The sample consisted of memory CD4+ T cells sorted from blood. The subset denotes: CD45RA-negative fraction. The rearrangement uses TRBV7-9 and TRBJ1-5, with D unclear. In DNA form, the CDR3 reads TGTGCCAGCAGCTTAGCAGGATTTGGTCAGCCCCAGCATTTT. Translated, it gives CASSLAGFGQPQHF.